This is a list of T cell receptor beta chains from one sample in a study of OX40 agonist ivuxolimab in advanced cancers. Profiling relied on immunoSEQ multiplex PCR, and the TCRdb table lists in-frame clones only, not all of them. This table has some 87,000 clones, roughly 87% appearing once. Here the sequenced sample was CD4+ or CD8+ T cells sorted from blood, taken in a trial of the OX40 agonist ivuxolimab. These receptors originate from an adult with an advanced solid tumor such as melanoma, head and neck, liver or kidney cancer. Both conserved end residues are part of each CDR3. D genes are given only for firm matches. Where a row states a size, it is once, few, many or the class of an expanded clone; other rows omit it.

>-|TRBV29-1|TRBJ1-2|11|TRBD1
TGCAGCGTCGTCAGGGGGTATGGCTACACCTTC
CSVVRGYGYTF
>-|TRBV11-3|TRBJ1-6|13|-
TGTGCCAGCAGCTTAAACAGGGAATCACCCCTCCACTTT
CASSLNRESPLHF
>once|TRBV7-2|TRBJ2-1|16|-
TGTGCCAGCAGCTTAGCTAAGGGACTCCGGGGTTATGAGCAGTTCTTC
CASSLAKGLRGYEQFF
>-|TRBV19|TRBJ1-5|15|-
TGTGCCAGTAGTCAAGGCAGGGTGCAAAATCAGCCCCAGCATTTT
CASSQGRVQNQPQHF
>-|TRBV13|TRBJ1-1|15|-
TGTGCCAGCAGCTTAGAGAGGGGTGGGGGCACTGAAGCTTTCTTT
CASSLERGGGTEAFF
>-|TRBV14|TRBJ2-3|17|TRBD2
TGTGCCAGCAGCCGGAATATTATGGCTAGCGGGACAGATACGCAGTATTTT
CASSRNIMASGTDTQYF
>-|TRBV9|TRBJ1-5|15|TRBD1
TGTGCCAGCAGCATATCCGGGACAGTGAATCAGCCCCAGCATTTT
CASSISGTVNQPQHF
>-|TRBV5-1|TRBJ2-2|15|TRBD1
TGCGCCAGCGGCTTTTCAGGGGGGAACACCGGGGAGCTGTTTTTT
CASGFSGGNTGELFF
>few|TRBV29-1|TRBJ1-1|11|-
TGCAGCGCCGATCGGAACACTGAAGCTTTCTTT
CSADRNTEAFF
>-|TRBV29-1|TRBJ2-7|11|-
TGCAGCGTTGATACTATAGGCCGTAGGTACTTC
CSVDTIGRRYF
>-|TRBV5-6|TRBJ1-2|14|-
TGTGCCAGCAGCGACCTGGGCAGGGATAAGGGCTACACCTTC
CASSDLGRDKGYTF
>-|TRBV6-6|TRBJ1-1|12|-
TGTGCCAGCAAGGAGGGTTGGACTGAAGCTTTCTTT
CASKEGWTEAFF
>-|TRBV27|TRBJ1-4|13|TRBD1
TGTGCCAGCGCGGACAGGGAAGGAGAAAAACTGTTTTTT
CASADREGEKLFF
>-|TRBV4-2|TRBJ2-7|16|-
TGTGCCAGCAGCCAAGAGGTGGGAGACGGGTACTACGAGCAGTACTTC
CASSQEVGDGYYEQYF
>-|TRBV5-1|TRBJ2-1|12|-
TGCGCCAGCAGCTTGATCGACAATGAGCAGTTCTTC
CASSLIDNEQFF
>-|TRBV28|TRBJ1-5|15|TRBD1
TGTGCCAGCCGGACAGGGGGGTCTAGCAATCAGCCCCAGCATTTT
CASRTGGSSNQPQHF
>once|TRBV18|TRBJ2-1|15|TRBD2
TGTGCCAGCTCACCCGGGACTAGCGGTTTCAATGAGCAGTTCTTC
CASSPGTSGFNEQFF
>-|TRBV11-1|TRBJ2-1|12|-
TGTGCCAGCAGCCCTCCCGAGGGTGAGCAGTTCTTC
CASSPPEGEQFF
>-|TRBV5-4|TRBJ2-3|15|TRBD2
TGTGCCAGCAGCCCTAGCGGGGGCCGCACAGATACGCAGTATTTT
CASSPSGGRTDTQYF
>-|TRBV6-1|TRBJ1-4|14|-
TGTGCCAGCAGTGAAGGAGGGCTTGGGGAAAAACTGTTTTTT
CASSEGGLGEKLFF
>-|TRBV7-9|TRBJ1-1|13|-
TGTGCCAGCAGCTTAGCCAGCTACACTGAAGCTTTCTTT
CASSLASYTEAFF
>-|TRBV18|TRBJ2-7|15|TRBD1
TGTGCCAGCTCACCGGCCGGGACAGGGGGGTACGAGCAGTACTTC
CASSPAGTGGYEQYF